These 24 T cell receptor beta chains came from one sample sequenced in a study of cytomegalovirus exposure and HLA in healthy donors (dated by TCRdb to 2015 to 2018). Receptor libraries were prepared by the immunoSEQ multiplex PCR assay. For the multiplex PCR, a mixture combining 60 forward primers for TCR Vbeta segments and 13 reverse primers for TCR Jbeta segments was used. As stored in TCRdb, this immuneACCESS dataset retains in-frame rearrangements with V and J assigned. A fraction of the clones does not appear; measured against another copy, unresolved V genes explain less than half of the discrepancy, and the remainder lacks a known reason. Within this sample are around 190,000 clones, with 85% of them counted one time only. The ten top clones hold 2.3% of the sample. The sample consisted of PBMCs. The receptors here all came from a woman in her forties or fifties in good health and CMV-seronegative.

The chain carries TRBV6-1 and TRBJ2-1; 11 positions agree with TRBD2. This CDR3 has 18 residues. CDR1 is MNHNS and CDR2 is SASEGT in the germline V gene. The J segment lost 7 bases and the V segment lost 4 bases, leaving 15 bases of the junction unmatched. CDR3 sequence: CASSGPLVLAGARNEQFF. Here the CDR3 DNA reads TGTGCCAGCAGTGGTCCCCTGGTACTAGCGGGAGCAAGGAATGAGCAGTTCTTC.

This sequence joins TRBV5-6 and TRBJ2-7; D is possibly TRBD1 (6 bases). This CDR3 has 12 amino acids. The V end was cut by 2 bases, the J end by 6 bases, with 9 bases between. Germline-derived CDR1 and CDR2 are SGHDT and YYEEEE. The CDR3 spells CASSFRGGEQYF. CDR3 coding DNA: TGTGCCAGCAGCTTCAGGGGTGGCGAGCAGTACTTC. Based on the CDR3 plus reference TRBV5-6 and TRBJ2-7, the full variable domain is DAGVTQSPTHLIKTRGQQVTLRCSPKSGHDTVSWYQQALGQGPQFIFQYYEEEERQRGNFPDRFSGHQFPNYSSELNVNALLLGDSALYLCASSFRGGEQYFGPGTRLTVT.

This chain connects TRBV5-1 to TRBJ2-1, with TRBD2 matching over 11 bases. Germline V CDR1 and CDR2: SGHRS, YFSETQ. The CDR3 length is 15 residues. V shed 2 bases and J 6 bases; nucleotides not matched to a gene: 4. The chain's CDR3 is CASSLGLAGPNEQFF. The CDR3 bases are TGCGCCAGCAGCTTAGGACTAGCGGGCCCCAATGAGCAGTTCTTC.

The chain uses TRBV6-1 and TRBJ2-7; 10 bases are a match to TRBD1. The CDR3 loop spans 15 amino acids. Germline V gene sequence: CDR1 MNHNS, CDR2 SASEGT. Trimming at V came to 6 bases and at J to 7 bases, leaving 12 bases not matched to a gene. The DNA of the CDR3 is TGTGCCAGCAGGGCCTCCGGGACAGGGGCGTGGGAGCAGTACTTC. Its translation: CASRASGTGAWEQYF.

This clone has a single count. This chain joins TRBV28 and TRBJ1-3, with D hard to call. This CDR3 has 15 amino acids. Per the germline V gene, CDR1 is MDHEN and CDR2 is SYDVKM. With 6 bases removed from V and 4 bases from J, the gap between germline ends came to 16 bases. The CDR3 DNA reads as TGTGCCAGCAGATCAGCCGGGAGTGAAGGAAACACCATATATTTT. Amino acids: CASRSAGSEGNTIYF.

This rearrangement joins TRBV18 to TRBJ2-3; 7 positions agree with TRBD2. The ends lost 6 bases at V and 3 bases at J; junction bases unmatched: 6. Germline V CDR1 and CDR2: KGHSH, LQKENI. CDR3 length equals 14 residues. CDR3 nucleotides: TGTGCCAGCTCCCTGCTCGGGAGGACAGATACGCAGTATTTT. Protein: CASSLLGRTDTQYF.

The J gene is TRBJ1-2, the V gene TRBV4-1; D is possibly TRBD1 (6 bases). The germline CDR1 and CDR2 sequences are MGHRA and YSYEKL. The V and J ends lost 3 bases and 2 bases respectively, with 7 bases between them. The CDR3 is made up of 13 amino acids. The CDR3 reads CASSQDRNYGYTF. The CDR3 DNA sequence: TGCGCCAGCAGCCAGGACAGAAACTATGGCTACACCTTC.

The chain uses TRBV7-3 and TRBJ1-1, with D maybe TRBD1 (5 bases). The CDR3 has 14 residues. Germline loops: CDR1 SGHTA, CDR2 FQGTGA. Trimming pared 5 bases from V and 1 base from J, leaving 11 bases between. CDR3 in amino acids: CASSPGQGNTEAFF. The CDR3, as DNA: TGTGCCAGCAGCCCCGGGCAGGGGAACACTGAAGCTTTCTTT. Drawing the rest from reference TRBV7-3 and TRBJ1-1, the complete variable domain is GAGVSQTPSNKVTEKGKYVELRCDPISGHTALYWYRQSLGQGPEFLIYFQGTGAADDSGLPNDRFFAVRPEGSVSTLKIQRTERGDSAVYLCASSPGQGNTEAFFGQGTRLTVV.

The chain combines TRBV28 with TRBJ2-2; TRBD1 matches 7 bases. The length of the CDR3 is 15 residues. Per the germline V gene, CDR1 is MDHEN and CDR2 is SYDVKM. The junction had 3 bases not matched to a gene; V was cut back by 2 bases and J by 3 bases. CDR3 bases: TGTGCCAGCAGTTTAAGGGGGCTCTACACCGGGGAGCTGTTTTTT. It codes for CASSLRGLYTGELFF. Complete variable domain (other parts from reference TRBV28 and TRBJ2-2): DVKVTQSSRYLVKRTGEKVFLECVQDMDHENMFWYRQDPGLGLRLIYFSYDVKMKEKGDIPEGYSVSREKKERFSLILESASTNQTSMYLCASSLRGLYTGELFFGEGSRLTVL.

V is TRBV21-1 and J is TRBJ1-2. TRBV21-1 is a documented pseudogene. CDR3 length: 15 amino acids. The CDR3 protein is CASSSDGGLGYGYTF. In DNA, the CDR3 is TGTGCCAGCAGCAGCGATGGAGGGCTTGGCTATGGCTACACCTTC.

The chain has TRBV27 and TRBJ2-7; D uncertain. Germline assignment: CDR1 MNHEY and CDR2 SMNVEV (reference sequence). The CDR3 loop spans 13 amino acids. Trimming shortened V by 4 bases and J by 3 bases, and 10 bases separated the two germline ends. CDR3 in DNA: TGTGCCAGCAGTTGGGCCATACACTACGAGCAGTACTTC. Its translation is CASSWAIHYEQYF.

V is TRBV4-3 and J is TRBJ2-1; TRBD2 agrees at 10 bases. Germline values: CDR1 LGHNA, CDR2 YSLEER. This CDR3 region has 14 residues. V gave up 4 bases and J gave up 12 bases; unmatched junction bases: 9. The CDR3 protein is CASSRTTSGEGQFF. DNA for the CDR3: TGCGCCAGCAGCCGGACCACTAGCGGGGAGGGGCAGTTCTTC.

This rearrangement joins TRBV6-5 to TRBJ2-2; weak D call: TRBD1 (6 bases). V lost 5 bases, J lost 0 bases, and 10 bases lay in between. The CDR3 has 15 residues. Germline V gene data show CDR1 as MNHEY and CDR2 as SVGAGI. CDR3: CASSRDNPNTGELFF. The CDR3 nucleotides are TGTGCCAGCAGTCGGGACAATCCGAACACCGGGGAGCTGTTTTTT.

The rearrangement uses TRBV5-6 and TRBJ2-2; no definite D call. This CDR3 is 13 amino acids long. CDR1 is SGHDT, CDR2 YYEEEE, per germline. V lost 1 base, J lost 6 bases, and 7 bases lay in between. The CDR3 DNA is TGTGCCAGCAGCTTGCAATTCCCCGGGGAGCTGTTTTTT. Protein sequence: CASSLQFPGELFF.

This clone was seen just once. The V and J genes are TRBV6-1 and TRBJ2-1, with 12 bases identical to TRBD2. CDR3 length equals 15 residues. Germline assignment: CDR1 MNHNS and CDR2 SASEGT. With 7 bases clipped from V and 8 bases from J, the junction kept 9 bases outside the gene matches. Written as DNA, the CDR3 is TGTGCCAGCACTAAGACTAGCGGGAGTGTAGATGAGCAGTTCTTC. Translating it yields CASTKTSGSVDEQFF.

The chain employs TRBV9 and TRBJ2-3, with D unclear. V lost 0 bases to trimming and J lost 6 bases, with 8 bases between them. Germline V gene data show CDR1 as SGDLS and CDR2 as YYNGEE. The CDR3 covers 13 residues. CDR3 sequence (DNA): TGTGCCAGCAGCGTAGCTACGGTGGATACGCAGTATTTT. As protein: CASSVATVDTQYF.

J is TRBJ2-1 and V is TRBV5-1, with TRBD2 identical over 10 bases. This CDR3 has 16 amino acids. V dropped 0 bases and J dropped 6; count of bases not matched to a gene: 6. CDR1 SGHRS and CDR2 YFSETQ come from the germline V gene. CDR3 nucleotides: TGCGCCAGCAGCTTGGTTGTAGCGGGAGGTGTCAATGAGCAGTTCTTC. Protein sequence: CASSLVVAGGVNEQFF.

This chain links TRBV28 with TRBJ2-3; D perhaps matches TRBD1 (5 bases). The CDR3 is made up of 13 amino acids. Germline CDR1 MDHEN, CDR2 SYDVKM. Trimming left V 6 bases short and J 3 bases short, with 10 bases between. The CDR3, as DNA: TGTGCCAGCAGGGGCAGGGAAACAGATACGCAGTATTTT. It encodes CASRGRETDTQYF.

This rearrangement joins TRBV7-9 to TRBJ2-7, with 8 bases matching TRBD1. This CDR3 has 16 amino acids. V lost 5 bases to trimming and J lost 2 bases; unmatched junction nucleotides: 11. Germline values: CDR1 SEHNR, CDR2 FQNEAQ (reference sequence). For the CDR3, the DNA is TGTGCCAGCAGCCAGATGACAGGGGAGAGGGCCTACGAGCAGTACTTC. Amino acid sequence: CASSQMTGERAYEQYF.

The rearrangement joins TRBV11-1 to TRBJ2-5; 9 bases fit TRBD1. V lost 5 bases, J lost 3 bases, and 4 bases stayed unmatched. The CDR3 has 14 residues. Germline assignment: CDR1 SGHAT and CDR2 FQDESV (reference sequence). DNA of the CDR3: TGTGCCAGCAGCACTCGGACAGGGGAAGAGACCCAGTACTTC. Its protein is CASSTRTGEETQYF.

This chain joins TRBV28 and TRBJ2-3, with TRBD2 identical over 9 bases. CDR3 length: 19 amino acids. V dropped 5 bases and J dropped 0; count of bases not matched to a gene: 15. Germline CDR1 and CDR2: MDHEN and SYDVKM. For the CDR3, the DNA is TGTGCCAGCAGTGGGATTAACTGGGCGGGGGGGCTAAGCACAGATACGCAGTATTTT. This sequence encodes CASSGINWAGGLSTDTQYF. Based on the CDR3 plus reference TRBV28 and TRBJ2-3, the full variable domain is DVKVTQSSRYLVKRTGEKVFLECVQDMDHENMFWYRQDPGLGLRLIYFSYDVKMKEKGDIPEGYSVSREKKERFSLILESASTNQTSMYLCASSGINWAGGLSTDTQYFGPGTRLTVL.

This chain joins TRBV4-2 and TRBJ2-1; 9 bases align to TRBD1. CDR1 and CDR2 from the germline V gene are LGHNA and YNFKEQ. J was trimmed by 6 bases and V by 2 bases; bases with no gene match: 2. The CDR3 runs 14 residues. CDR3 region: CASSQTTGGNEQFF. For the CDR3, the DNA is TGTGCCAGCAGCCAAACGACAGGGGGCAATGAGCAGTTCTTC.

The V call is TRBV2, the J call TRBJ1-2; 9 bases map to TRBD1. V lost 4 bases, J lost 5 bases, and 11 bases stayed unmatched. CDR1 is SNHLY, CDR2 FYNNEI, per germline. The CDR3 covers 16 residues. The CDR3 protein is CASSGSGTGSFYGYTF. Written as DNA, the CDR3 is TGTGCCAGCAGTGGTTCCGGGACAGGGAGTTTTTATGGCTACACCTTC.

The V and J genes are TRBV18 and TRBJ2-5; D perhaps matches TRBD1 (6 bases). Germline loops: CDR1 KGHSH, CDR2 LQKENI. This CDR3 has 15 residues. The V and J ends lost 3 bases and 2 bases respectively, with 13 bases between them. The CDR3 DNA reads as TGTGCCAGCTCACCTTTGGGGACAACTCAAGAGACCCAGTACTTC. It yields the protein CASSPLGTTQETQYF. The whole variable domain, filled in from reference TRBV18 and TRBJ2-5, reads NAGVMQNPRHLVRRRGQEARLRCSPMKGHSHVYWYRQLPEEGLKFMVYLQKENIIDESGMPKERFSAEFPKEGPSILRIQQVVRGDSAAYFCASSPLGTTQETQYFGPGTRLLVL.